The entry that follows covers one T cell receptor (beta chain) sequence. Its cognate antigen has yet to be identified. No quality values exist for individual bases; no much larger clone is one base distant. Including cysteine and phenylalanine, the CDR3 has 14 amino acids. Just CDR3 DNA is preserved here, 42 bases in frame from base 1. The junction shows trimming of 5 bases on V and 7 bases on J, plus 15 bases between the germline ends. For CDR1 and CDR2, the germline V gene (reference sequence) lists LNHNV and YYDKDF. The ViraFEST assay stimulated PBMC with viral peptide pools and then used TCR sequencing to identify antigen-specific CD4+ T cell clonotypes by expansion. After around 11 days of culture, CD4+ T cells were isolated with the EasySep CD4+ T cell isolation kit. Negative nucleocapsid antibody results before and after vaccination confirmed that the healthy vaccine recipients had no prior SARS-CoV-2 infection. Each well held more than 1.5 million PBMC cultured in IMDM containing roughly 5% human AB serum, 10 IU/ml IL-2 and gentamicin, along with about 9.3 ug/ml peptides. Half of the culture medium was replaced with fresh IL-2-containing medium on days 3 and 7. Unless otherwise noted, each peptide stimulation condition was cultured in triplicate wells. Using Ficoll-Paque Plus gradient centrifugation, PBMC were separated from whole blood and then either used fresh or cryopreserved at -140C. The overlapping peptide pools covered the spike proteins of SARS-CoV-2 and of the common cold coronaviruses HCoV-NL63, HCoV-OC43 and HCoV-229E. The QIAamp micro DNA kit was used to extract genomic DNA from the cultured CD4+ T cells.

This record belongs to a study of vaccination effects on CD4 cells after COVID-19 (dated by TCRdb to between 2022 and 2023). For the wider study: Participants received two doses of either the BNT162b2 or the mRNA-1273 mRNA SARS-CoV-2 vaccine. The full study included some 10 COVID-19 convalescent patients and a few SARS-CoV-2-naive healthy vaccine recipients. SARS-CoV-2 spike-specific CD4+ TCR repertoires were compared before and after mRNA vaccination in COVID-19 convalescent patients and in infection-naive vaccine recipients. Cultures from other donors in the study were sequenced using the Oncomine TCR Beta short-read assay on an Illumina iSeq 100.

Beyond this particular receptor, the publication reports: Clones induced by infection and clones induced by vaccination both contracted markedly at late timepoints after vaccination, which fits with T cell responses waning over time. In healthy vaccine recipients, vaccine-induced clones were almost all SARS-CoV-2 mono-reactive, with only 1 of 255 cross-reactive with common cold coronaviruses. The study was limited by a small number of convalescent patients and lacked early post-infection timepoints.

Library prep was done by the immunoSEQ multiplex PCR assay. DNA from the cultured and isolated CD4+ T cells underwent TCR beta CDR3 sequencing. Under the source paper's analysis protocol: Non-productive TCR sequences were removed, reads were trimmed to the CDR3 region, and CDR3s of at least 7 amino acids were retained. Antigen-specific clonotypes were identified with the MANAFEST web app by comparing expansion in peptide wells against reference cultures. For clones to be considered positive, expansion at FDR<0.05 versus reference and all other wells, an odds ratio above 5, and a frequency above 0.1% in two replicate wells were required. Clonotypes significantly expanded in SARS-CoV-2 spike wells and in at least one common cold coronavirus spike condition were defined as cross-reactive. Levenshtein distance calculated with the stringdist R package was used to assess CDR3 similarity, and unrooted trees were constructed with ape in R 3.6.1. What TCRdb holds here is the immuneACCESS table cut down to in-frame rearrangements. Part of the clones is not present; checked against another copy, under half of the missing clones reflect an unresolved V gene, and the others are unexplained. V and J calls plus clone size are reproduced from that table; the DNA served to infer D and trimming. In all, the sample holds approximately 21,000 clones, and approximately 70% of those were seen once. The ten largest clones capture roughly 12% of the sample.

The TCR sequence derives from a human donor who received a COVID-19 vaccine. The sequence is built from TRBV15 and TRBJ2-1; TRBD2 could be the D gene, as 5 bases match. Sequenced here: CD4+ T cells from PBMCs cultured with HCoV-NL63 spike peptides, sampled before COVID-19 vaccination. The sample's cell subset or site label is to be understood as: HCoV-NL63 spike overlapping peptide pool stimulation. The base sequence is TGTGCCACCAGCTTTCGGACTGGATGGAATGAGCAGTTCTTC. Its translation is CATSFRTGWNEQFF.